The source of this T cell receptor beta chain is a study of regulatory T cells in long-lasting Graves disease (dated by TCRdb to the early 2020s). Regarding the research as a whole: Persistent Graves' disease was defined as antithyroid drug treatment for over 5 years with persistently positive TSH receptor autoantibodies. This study used TCR sequencing and RNA sequencing of peripheral blood to compare persistent Graves' disease patients against newly diagnosed Graves' disease patients. The study was registered as a clinical trial and conducted in China. TCR sequencing covered some 13 persistent and 20 newly diagnosed Graves' disease patients, some 35 samples in total. Antithyroid drugs had been taken for 8.5 to 11 years on average by persistent Graves' disease patients in the clinical cohort. Overall study outcomes, separate from this receptor: Sequencing and analysis were limited to the TCR beta chain. Compared with newly diagnosed patients, patients with persistent Graves' disease had lower TCR Shannon entropy and fewer highly expanded clones, which suggests clonal expansion. More public clonotypes were shared among persistent patients (fewer than 3,000) than among newly diagnosed patients (roughly 1,000). Only peripheral blood was studied, because thyroid tissue, the primary lesion, was inaccessible. The authors noted that the small sample size was a limitation that may lower accuracy. Persistent disease showed preferential use of TRBV28, TRBJ1-2 and TRBJ2-5, whereas newly diagnosed disease favored TRBV20-1 and TRBJ2-1.

The library was obtained by multiplex PCR. The instrument was an Illumina HiSeq 4000. To build TCR beta libraries, CDR3 regions were amplified by Arm-PCR using iRepertoire HTBI primers. Gel purification was performed on PCR products prior to sequencing. The study's own analysis went as follows. Gene usage analysis of CDR3 amino acid clonotypes used the 55 to 65 TRBV and approximately 13 TRBJ segments found across samples. COPE and FqMerger were used to merge filtered high-quality paired reads into contigs. BLAST was used to align contigs to IMGT TRBV, TRBD and TRBJ reference genes, and CDR3 was defined according to IMGT. Any clonotype with a frequency above 0.1% was classified as a highly expanded clone. Shannon entropy served as the measure of repertoire diversity, while the Gini coefficient captured V-J evenness. Clonotypes shared by more than one individual were considered public. The raw public reads went through TCRdb reprocessing: fastp at Q25, MiXCR clone calling, in-frame beta chains kept. Rows with a matching CDR3 protein are joined into one entry that keeps the most common DNA and genes. None of the V and J calls come from the authors' own analysis; TCRdb made them. Counted in this sample were around 400,000 distinct CDR3 sequences; roughly 24% of them appeared once. Around 30% of the sample is taken by the ten largest.

Ten or more counts support this clonotype. This receptor's antigen is unknown. No quality values exist for individual bases; no much larger clone is one base distant. What the time point label conveys for this sample: persistent/refractory GD, antithyroid drugs over 5 years with positive TRAb. For both TCR sequencing and RNA sequencing, RNA was extracted from PBMCs using TRIzol. The diagnosis of Graves' disease was made according to American Thyroid Association guidelines. The patients came from an endocrinology department in Xi'an, China. Each patient gave around 9.2 milliliters of peripheral blood, collected in an EDTA anticoagulant tube. Ficoll Paque Plus density gradient separation was used to isolate PBMCs, and no further T cell sorting was performed. An Agilent 2100 Bioanalyzer and agarose gel were used to assess RNA quality, and a NanoDrop 2000 was used to measure RNA concentration. Its CDR3 holds 14 amino acids, cysteine through phenylalanine. Left in the record is the CDR3 DNA by itself, 42 bases read in frame from the first base. The germline V gene provides CDR1 MDHEN and CDR2 SYDVKM. V is shortened by 5 bases, J by 10 bases, and the region joining them spans 15 bases.

This sample comprised peripheral blood mononuclear cells (PBMCs), obtained when the disease was refractory, from a patient treated with antithyroid drugs. The chain couples TRBV28 to TRBJ1-6, with TRBD1 perhaps the D gene, on 6 matching bases. The TCR sequence derives from a woman between 40 and 50 years old with Graves disease. Donor details come from another sample of the same person, matched by shared clones. The CDR3 corresponds to CASSLTGGESPLHF. In nucleotide form, the sequence is TGTGCCAGCAGTCTGACAGGTGGAGAATCACCCCTCCACTTT. The CDR3 plus the reference TRBV28 and TRBJ1-6 genes for the other parts give the full variable domain: DVKVTQSSRYLVKRTGEKVFLECVQDMDHENMFWYRQDPGLGLRLIYFSYDVKMKEKGDIPEGYSVSREKKERFSLILESASTNQTSMYLCASSLTGGESPLHFGNGTRLTVT.